The next 29 T cell receptor beta chains were all read from a single sample in a study of control samples from healthy donors and cancer patients. Only in-frame clones appear in the TCRdb table, and some are missing; sequencing was by immunoSEQ multiplex PCR. Seen here are about 97,000 clones, approximately 90% observed once, and the top ten hold 7.5% to 10%. The sample comprised blood. The receptors were gathered from a man aged 25-40 years in good health.

This sequence joins TRBV7-2 and TRBJ2-5; 8 bases line up with TRBD2. The CDR3 spans 14 residues. From germline, CDR1 is SGHTA and CDR2 FQGNSA. Unmatched junction bases numbered 4, after V lost 5 bases and J lost 2 bases. The CDR3 DNA reads as TGTGCCAGCAGCCTTAGCGGGACTCAAGAGACCCAGTACTTC. Amino acid sequence: CASSLSGTQETQYF.

The chain recombines TRBV10-1 with TRBJ1-6; D uncertain. The germline gives CDR1 WNHNN, CDR2 SYGVQD (reference sequence). The V and J ends lost 3 bases and 10 bases respectively, with 10 bases between them. This CDR3 has 13 amino acids. The chain's CDR3 is CASSENIGSPLHF. The CDR3 coding sequence is TGCGCCAGCAGTGAAAACATCGGGTCACCCCTCCACTTT.

V usage is TRBV30 and J usage is TRBJ2-5; 8 nucleotides align to TRBD2. The V gene's germline CDR1 is GTSNPN and CDR2 SVGIG (reference sequence). This CDR3 has 14 residues. The J segment lost 4 bases and the V segment lost 3 bases, leaving 7 bases of the junction unmatched. The chain's CDR3 is CAWSARGAAETQYF. Here the CDR3 DNA reads TGTGCCTGGAGCGCGCGGGGGGCAGCAGAGACCCAGTACTTC.

This chain joins TRBV28 and TRBJ1-2, with D possibly being TRBD1 (5 bases). V gave up 6 bases and J gave up 5 bases, with 16 bases separating them. Per the germline V gene, CDR1 is MDHEN and CDR2 is SYDVKM. The CDR3 consists of 14 residues. The CDR3 reads CASSTGGDQYGYTF. The CDR3, as DNA: TGTGCCAGCAGCACCGGGGGGGACCAGTATGGCTACACCTTC.

The chain is built from TRBV9 and TRBJ1-1; no reliable D call. CDR1 and CDR2 (germline): SGDLS, YYNGEE. Trimming stripped 0 bases from V and 5 bases from J, with 14 bases between. This CDR3 is built from 15 residues. In DNA, the CDR3 is TGTGCCAGCAGCGTAGGAGAAGGCCTGGGTACTGAAGCTTTCTTT. Residues: CASSVGEGLGTEAFF.

The chain employs TRBV6-5 and TRBJ2-1; D is uncertain. Trimming cost V 4 bases and J 4 bases, with 8 bases left between them. Germline CDR1 is MNHEY and CDR2 is SVGAGI. This CDR3 is 13 amino acids long. CDR3 protein: CASSFRIYNEQFF. CDR3 DNA: TGTGCCAGCAGTTTCAGGATATACAATGAGCAGTTCTTC.

V gene TRBV3-1 (or the pseudogene TRBV3-2) combines with J gene TRBJ2-1; 8 nucleotides line up with TRBD2. Germline loops: CDR1 LGHDT, CDR2 YNNKEL (reference sequence). The V and J ends lost 2 bases and 2 bases, in that order; junction bases with no gene match: 8. The CDR3 sequence is 17 residues long. CDR3 sequence: CASSQQFLAGTYNEQFF. CDR3 coding DNA: TGTGCCAGCAGCCAACAATTTCTAGCGGGTACCTACAATGAGCAGTTCTTC.

This chain connects TRBV27 to TRBJ2-2; D gene ambiguous. Trimming pared 5 bases from V and 0 bases from J, leaving 13 bases between. The CDR3 has 16 amino acids. CDR1 is MNHEY, CDR2 SMNVEV, per germline (reference sequence). For the CDR3, the DNA is TGTGCCAGCAGTCCCCCCCTGGCTACGAACACCGGGGAGCTGTTTTTT. This translates into CASSPPLATNTGELFF.

This clone has only a few counts. This rearrangement joins TRBV4-3 to TRBJ2-3; 7 nucleotides line up with TRBD1. Germline loops: CDR1 LGHNA, CDR2 YSLEER. The length of the CDR3 is 17 residues. V trimming: 2 bases; J trimming: 0 bases; junction bases outside the gene matches: 8. CDR3 DNA sequence: TGCGCCAGCAGCCAATTTGGTGACAGGGCGAGCACAGATACGCAGTATTTT. Its protein product is CASSQFGDRASTDTQYF.

The rearrangement links TRBV5-4 to TRBJ2-7; the match to TRBD2 covers 10 bases. V trimming: 0 bases; J trimming: 7 bases; junction bases outside the gene matches: 13. The CDR3 extends over 17 amino acids. The germline CDR1 and CDR2 sequences are SGHNT and YYREEE (reference sequence). CDR3 residues: CASSLGSSGSPSKEQYF. CDR3 nucleotides: TGTGCCAGCAGCTTGGGGTCTAGCGGGAGTCCCTCTAAGGAGCAGTACTTC.

With respect to this clone: The DNA is omitted, as the CDR3 cannot be located on it reliably, and the CDR3 follows TCRdb's listing. The chain links TRBV12-3 or TRBV12-4 to TRBJ2-7; TRBD2 is the table's D call and was not checked against the DNA. The CDR3 adds up to 13 amino acids, both ends counted. This CDR3 reads CASSLFLFYEQYF.

The CDR3 is CASSSAGTGITDTQYF. The CDR3 DNA sequence: TGTGCCAGCAGTTCTGCCGGGACAGGGATCACAGATACGCAGTATTTT. The V gene is TRBV27, the J gene TRBJ2-3; 9 bases align to TRBD1. Trimming cost V 4 bases and J 2 bases; bases outside gene matches: 7. In germline, CDR1 is MNHEY, CDR2 SMNVEV (reference sequence). This CDR3 spans 16 amino acids.

The rearrangement links TRBV29-1 to TRBJ1-1; maybe TRBD1 (5 bases). The CDR3 covers 13 residues. Germline CDR1 and CDR2: SQVTM and ANQGSEA. The ends were cut back, 7 bases at V and 1 base at J, with 13 bases in the middle. This CDR3 is CSAIDSGNTEAFF. In DNA, the CDR3 is TGCAGCGCCATTGACAGTGGGAACACTGAAGCTTTCTTT.

The V call is TRBV21-1, the J call TRBJ2-7; the DNA was not compared with TRBD2, the D call given in the table. TRBV21-1 is a documented pseudogene. The CDR3 consists of 15 residues. The CDR3 sequence: CASLPSGDSSYEQYF. In DNA, the CDR3 is TGTGCCAGCCTGCCTAGCGGGGATAGCTCCTACGAGCAGTACTTC.

This clone has just a few counts. The chain links TRBV5-1 to TRBJ2-7; D gene ambiguous. V lost 1 base to trimming and J lost 6 bases, with 8 bases between them. The length of the CDR3 is 12 residues. The germline gives CDR1 SGHRS, CDR2 YFSETQ. The CDR3: CASSLWESEQYF. In nucleotides, the CDR3 is TGCGCCAGCAGCTTGTGGGAATCCGAGCAGTACTTC.

V gene TRBV10-1 combines with J gene TRBJ2-3, with TRBD1 identical over 8 bases. Looked up from germline, CDR1 is WNHNN and CDR2 is SYGVQD (reference sequence). The junction had 3 bases not matched to a gene; V was cut back by 0 bases and J by 1 base. The CDR3 runs 16 residues. CDR3 residues: CASSESTGVGTDTQYF. The CDR3 coding sequence is TGCGCCAGCAGTGAGTCGACAGGGGTTGGCACAGATACGCAGTATTTT.

In this sample, this clone turned up once. CDR3 sequence: CASSFRRAKNEKLFF. The CDR3 nucleotides read TGTGCCAGCAGCTTTAGAAGGGCGAAAAATGAAAAACTGTTTTTT. The rearrangement uses TRBV7-2 and TRBJ1-4; D is unclear. Per germline, CDR1 SGHTA and CDR2 FQGNSA. This CDR3 spans 15 amino acids. V dropped 3 bases and J dropped 5 bases, with 13 bases sitting between them.

The sample holds one count of this clone. The chain links TRBV19 to TRBJ1-3; D not certain. Trimming removed 0 bases from V and 2 bases from J, with 14 bases in between. The germline CDR1 and CDR2 sequences are LNHDA and SQIVND (reference sequence). The CDR3 runs 17 residues. CDR3 DNA: TGTGCCAGTAGTATAGATCCCGGAAGAGGTCCTGGAAACACCATATATTTT. Its protein product is CASSIDPGRGPGNTIYF.

This clone showed up just once. This chain links TRBV7-7 with TRBJ2-2; TRBD2 matches 8 bases. Germline lookup yields CDR1 SSHAT and CDR2 FNYEAQ (reference sequence). V gave up 5 bases and J gave up 4 bases; unmatched junction bases: 12. CDR3 length: 17 residues. The CDR3 sequence is CASSTIAGQPGTGELFF. The CDR3 DNA is TGTGCCAGCAGCACCATAGCGGGGCAGCCGGGCACCGGGGAGCTGTTTTTT.

The chain employs TRBV9 and TRBJ2-5; 8 bases are shared with TRBD1. This CDR3 region has 15 residues. J lost 5 bases, V lost 0 bases, and 6 bases had no gene match. Germline V gene sequence: CDR1 SGDLS, CDR2 YYNGEE. The CDR3 sequence is CASSVGGQASETQYF. The CDR3 DNA is TGTGCCAGCAGCGTAGGGGGACAGGCCAGTGAGACCCAGTACTTC. Variable domain in full (rest from reference TRBV9 and TRBJ2-5): DSGVTQTPKHLITATGQRVTLRCSPRSGDLSVYWYQQSLDQGLQFLIQYYNGEERAKGNILERFSAQQFPDLHSELNLSSLELGDSALYFCASSVGGQASETQYFGPGTRLLVL.

The chain couples TRBV7-8 to TRBJ2-3; 10 positions match TRBD2. Trimming took 5 bases from V and 0 from J; bases not matched to a gene: 11. Germline CDR1 reads SGHVS; CDR2 reads FQNEAQ. There are 18 residues in the CDR3. Written as DNA, the CDR3 is TGTGCCAGCAGCCCCCGACTAGCGGGCGCCTCTAGCACAGATACGCAGTATTTT. Amino acid sequence: CASSPRLAGASSTDTQYF.

The V and J genes are TRBV29-1 and TRBJ1-1; D not resolved. CDR1 is SQVTM, CDR2 ANQGSEA, per germline. V was trimmed by 7 bases and J by 10 bases, leaving 13 bases between them. The CDR3 runs to 10 residues. Here the CDR3 DNA reads TGCAGCGCTATGCTATCGGGAGCTTTCTTT. Encoded protein: CSAMLSGAFF.

This chain links TRBV2 with TRBJ2-7, with D possibly matching TRBD1 (6 bases). The V and J ends lost 1 base and 5 bases respectively, with 9 bases between them. The CDR3 runs to 13 residues. Germline V gene data show CDR1 as SNHLY and CDR2 as FYNNEI. The CDR3 is CASSEGQGNEQYV. In DNA, the CDR3 is TGTGCCAGCAGTGAAGGCCAGGGGAACGAGCAGTACGTC.

A single count supports this clone. The chain recombines TRBV18 with TRBJ2-3; D may be TRBD1 (5 bases). V lost 1 base and J 5 bases, leaving 10 bases between the germline ends. This CDR3 has 14 residues. Germline V gene lookup returns CDR1 KGHSH and CDR2 LQKENI. CDR3 amino acids: CASSPQQGVDTQYF. CDR3 nucleotide sequence: TGTGCCAGCTCACCACAGCAGGGCGTAGATACGCAGTATTTT.

J is TRBJ1-2 and V is TRBV27; 7 nucleotides line up with TRBD1. Germline V gene lookup returns CDR1 MNHEY and CDR2 SMNVEV (reference sequence). The junction had 7 bases not matched to a gene; V was cut back by 4 bases and J by 8 bases. The CDR3 has 13 amino acids. The CDR3 DNA reads TGTGCCAGCAGTTCGCGACAGGGCTGGGGCTACACCTTC. Residues: CASSSRQGWGYTF.

This chain uses TRBV11-3 with TRBJ1-1; D call uncertain. CDR1 is SGHNT, CDR2 YENEEA, per germline. The ends were cut back, 0 bases at V and 4 bases at J, with 6 bases in the middle. The CDR3 runs to 13 residues. This chain's CDR3 is CASSLDVSTEAFF. The CDR3 DNA follows: TGTGCCAGCAGCTTAGATGTTTCCACTGAAGCTTTCTTT.

The V call is TRBV10-1, the J call TRBJ1-1; 8 bases align to TRBD1. The CDR3 extends over 15 amino acids. V lost 5 bases, J lost 1 base, and 6 bases stayed unmatched. Germline CDR1 is WNHNN and CDR2 is SYGVQD (reference sequence). CDR3 amino acids: CASSRAGGANTEAFF. The CDR3 bases are TGCGCCAGCAGTCGGGCAGGGGGCGCGAACACTGAAGCTTTCTTT.

The chain carries TRBV12-5 and TRBJ2-7; D remains ambiguous. Trimming cost V 1 base and J 4 bases, with 14 bases left between them. This CDR3 is 15 amino acids long. Germline lookup yields CDR1 LGHNT and CDR2 FRNRAP. CDR3 bases: TGTGCTAGTGGTTTGGCCCTCTATGGCTTGTACGAGCAGTACTTC. Its protein is CASGLALYGLYEQYF.

V and J are TRBV5-6 and TRBJ1-5, with D maybe TRBD1 (6 bases). The ends were cut back, 4 bases at V and 6 bases at J, with 17 bases in the middle. The CDR3 length is 15 residues. Germline CDR1 SGHDT, CDR2 YYEEEE. In DNA, the CDR3 is TGTGCCAGCAGCCCCAGGGGAGCAGTGGGTCAGCCCCAGCATTTT. It codes for CASSPRGAVGQPQHF.